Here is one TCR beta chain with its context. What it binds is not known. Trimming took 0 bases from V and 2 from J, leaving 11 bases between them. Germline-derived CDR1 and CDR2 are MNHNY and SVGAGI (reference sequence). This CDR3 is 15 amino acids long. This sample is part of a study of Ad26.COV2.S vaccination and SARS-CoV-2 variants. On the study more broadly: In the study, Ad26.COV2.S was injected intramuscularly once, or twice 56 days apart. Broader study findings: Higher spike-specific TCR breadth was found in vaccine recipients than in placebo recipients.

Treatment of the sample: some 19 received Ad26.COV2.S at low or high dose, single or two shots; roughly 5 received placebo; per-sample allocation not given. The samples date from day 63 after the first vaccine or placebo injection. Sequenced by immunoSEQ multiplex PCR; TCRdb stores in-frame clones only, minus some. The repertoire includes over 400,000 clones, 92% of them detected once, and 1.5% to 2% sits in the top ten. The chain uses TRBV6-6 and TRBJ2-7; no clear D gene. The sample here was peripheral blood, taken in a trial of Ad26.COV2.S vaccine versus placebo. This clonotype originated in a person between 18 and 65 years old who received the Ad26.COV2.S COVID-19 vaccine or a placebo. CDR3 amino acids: CASSYSKYAAYEQYF. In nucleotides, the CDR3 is TGTGCCAGCAGTTACTCGAAGTATGCAGCCTACGAGCAGTACTTC.